The next 26 T cell receptor beta chains were all read from a single sample in a study of CD8 T cells in ankylosing spondylitis. The study's findings and limits: About 8 highly homologous variants made up a TCR beta motif, and this motif appeared characteristic of ankylosing spondylitis blood.

For these receptors, no antigen is known. Each CDR3 protein is one row after TCRdb ran MiXCR on the 5' RACE reads. Of more than 250,000 distinct CDR3 sequences in the sample, 6.5% to 10% were seen once. The material sequenced was blood, either unsorted or a sorted T cell fraction (not recorded which). The receptors originated from a male donor with ankylosing spondylitis.

J is TRBJ2-7 and V is TRBV7-6; tentative D call: TRBD1 (5 bases). CDR3 length: 14 residues. Trimming removed 4 bases at V and 5 bases at J, with 15 bases between. Per germline, CDR1 SGHVS and CDR2 FNYEAQ. Written as DNA, the CDR3 is TGTGCCAGCAGCTCCCCAGGGAAATCCCACGAGCAGTACTTC. It codes for CASSSPGKSHEQYF.

This clonotype was counted once. Since the CDR3 does not end with the conserved phenylalanine or tryptophan, this likely comes from a read error. This sequence joins TRBV9 and TRBJ2-7, with 9 bases matching TRBD2. Looked up from germline, CDR1 is SGDLS and CDR2 is YYNGEE. Trimming cost V 0 bases and J 6 bases; bases outside gene matches: 7. This CDR3 spans 15 amino acids. For the CDR3, the DNA is TGTGCCAGCAGCGTAGGAGCTAGCGGGATAGGCGAGCAGTACTAC. It yields the protein CASSVGASGIGEQYY.

The V and J genes are TRBV7-3 and TRBJ2-5, with 8 bases that match TRBD2. This CDR3 comprises 15 residues. V was pared by 5 bases and J by 5 bases, with 10 bases of the junction left unmatched. The germline V gene encodes CDR1 SGHTA and CDR2 FQGTGA. The CDR3 spells CASSVRAGEVETQYF. In DNA form, the CDR3 reads TGTGCCAGCAGCGTCAGAGCGGGAGAGGTGGAGACCCAGTACTTC.

There are many counts of this clonotype. This chain joins TRBV19 and TRBJ1-4; 9 bases line up with TRBD1. The CDR3 totals 12 residues. Looked up from germline, CDR1 is LNHDA and CDR2 is SQIVND (reference sequence). Germline trimming cut 11 bases from V and 8 bases from J; bases unmatched to any gene: 6. The CDR3: CAGRDREEKLFF. The CDR3 DNA reads as TGTGCCGGCCGGGACAGGGAGGAAAAACTGTTTTTT.

Only a few counts were recorded for this clonotype. This sequence joins TRBV11-3 and TRBJ2-1; D remains unclear. Germline V gives CDR1 SGHNT, CDR2 YENEEA. The germline V and J ends were trimmed by 3 bases and 0 bases, with 9 bases remaining between them. The length of the CDR3 is 15 residues. The DNA for the CDR3 is TGTGCCAGCAGCTTCCGGACCGCCTCCTACAATGAGCAGTTCTTC. It encodes CASSFRTASYNEQFF.

This clonotype has a count of ten or more. This chain connects TRBV12-3 or TRBV12-4 to TRBJ1-5; tentative D call: TRBD1 (5 bases). Trimming stripped 3 bases from V and 3 bases from J, with 18 bases between. The CDR3 runs 17 residues. CDR3 loop: CASSLRGGSLANQPQHF. The CDR3 DNA sequence: TGTGCCAGCAGTTTGCGGGGGGGTAGTCTTGCCAATCAGCCCCAGCATTTT.

The chain combines TRBV6-5 with TRBJ2-5; D tentatively reads TRBD1 or TRBD2 (5 bases each). Trimming took off 4 bases at V and 1 base at J, with 16 bases between the two ends. The CDR3 contains 16 residues. CDR1 is MNHEY and CDR2 is SVGAGI in the germline V gene. The CDR3 sequence is CASSSHLGTLQETQYF. DNA of the CDR3: TGTGCCAGCAGTTCCCACCTCGGGACCCTCCAAGAGACCCAGTACTTC.

The table lists this clonotype with a few counts. V usage is TRBV6-1 and J usage is TRBJ2-1; 14 positions match TRBD2. The CDR3 loop spans 16 amino acids. Germline-derived CDR1 and CDR2 are MNHNS and SASEGT. The V gene end was trimmed by 6 bases and the J gene end by 7 bases; junction bases not matched to a gene: 8. In DNA form, the CDR3 reads TGTGCCAGCAGCCCAGGACTAGCGGGAGGTGGAAATGAGCAGTTCTTC. It encodes CASSPGLAGGGNEQFF.

The V call is TRBV20-1, the J call TRBJ2-3; D not resolved. CDR3 size: 12 residues. Germline CDR1 DFQATT, CDR2 SNEGSKA (reference sequence). V lost 5 bases, J lost 5 bases, and 11 bases lay in between. CDR3: CSAPTSGDTQYF. CDR3 coding DNA: TGCAGTGCTCCCACGTCAGGAGATACGCAGTATTTT.

The rearrangement links TRBV5-4 to TRBJ2-5, with 10 bases matching TRBD2. Germline trimming cut 0 bases from V and 5 bases from J; bases unmatched to any gene: 4. The CDR3 has 15 amino acids. The germline gives CDR1 SGHNT, CDR2 YYREEE (reference sequence). This chain's CDR3 is CASSLVTSGMETQYF. The CDR3 DNA follows: TGTGCCAGCAGCTTGGTTACTAGCGGGATGGAGACCCAGTACTTC.

A few counts support this clonotype. The chain uses TRBV21-1 and TRBJ2-7. TRBV21-1 is tagged as a pseudogene. The CDR3 totals 11 residues. As DNA, the CDR3 is TGTGCCAGCAGCACGGCCTACGAGCAGTACTTC. Translation: CASSTAYEQYF.

This clonotype was counted between two and nine times. This chain connects TRBV11-2 to TRBJ2-1; weak D call: TRBD2 (6 bases). CDR3 length: 14 amino acids. Germline V gene sequence: CDR1 SGHAT, CDR2 FQNNGV. Trimming pared 0 bases from V and 8 bases from J, leaving 11 bases between. The CDR3 sequence: CASSLDRRDHEQFF. For the CDR3, the DNA is TGTGCCAGCAGCTTAGATCGGAGGGACCATGAGCAGTTCTTC. Using reference TRBV11-2 and TRBJ2-1 for the parts outside the CDR3, the full variable domain is EAGVAQSPRYKIIEKRQSVAFWCNPISGHATLYWYQQILGQGPKLLIQFQNNGVVDDSQLPKDRFSAERLKGVDSTLKIQPAKLEDSAVYLCASSLDRRDHEQFFGPGTRLTVL.

This chain links TRBV12-3 or TRBV12-4 with TRBJ2-1; 8 nucleotides match TRBD1. With 4 bases clipped from V and 1 base from J, the junction kept 12 bases outside the gene matches. The CDR3 covers 18 residues. CDR3 sequence: CASSSLDRDMHSYNEQFF. CDR3 DNA sequence: TGTGCCAGCAGTTCCTTGGACAGGGACATGCATTCCTACAATGAGCAGTTCTTC.

The rearrangement links TRBV7-9 to TRBJ2-4, with TRBD1 matching 9 bases. Germline-derived CDR1 and CDR2 are SEHNR and FQNEAQ (reference sequence). CDR3 length: 17 residues. V was clipped by 5 bases and J by 0 bases; unmatched bases: 8. CDR3 nucleotide sequence: TGTGCCAGCAGCCTAAATTACAGGGGGCTAGCCAAAAACATTCAGTACTTC. Translating it yields CASSLNYRGLAKNIQYF.

This clonotype came up a few times. The J gene is TRBJ2-5, the V gene TRBV12-3 or TRBV12-4; D not resolved. Trimming took off 1 base at V and 6 bases at J, with 12 bases between the two ends. The CDR3 length is 14 residues. CDR3 amino acids: CASSLEGNLQTQYF. The DNA for the CDR3 is TGTGCCAGCAGTTTAGAAGGGAACCTGCAGACCCAGTACTTC.

V usage is TRBV7-6 and J usage is TRBJ2-7; no reliable D call. The CDR3 contains 15 residues. Trimming removed 1 base from V and 0 bases from J, with 10 bases in between. The germline V gene encodes CDR1 SGHVS and CDR2 FNYEAQ. The CDR3 region has the DNA TGTGCCAGCAGCTTAGAGGAGACGGACTCCTACGAGCAGTACTTC. It translates to CASSLEETDSYEQYF. Drawing the rest from reference TRBV7-6 and TRBJ2-7, the complete variable domain is GAGVSQSPRYKVTKRGQDVALRCDPISGHVSLYWYRQALGQGPEFLTYFNYEAQQDKSGLPNDRFSAERPEGSISTLTIQRTEQRDSAMYRCASSLEETDSYEQYFGPGTRLTVT.

This clonotype was counted many times. V is TRBV10-3 and J is TRBJ1-3; D is unclear. Germline CDR1 is ENHRY and CDR2 is SYGVKD. The CDR3 has 11 residues. V dropped 11 bases and J dropped 8 bases, with 13 bases sitting between them. The CDR3 is CASVGRDTIYF. CDR3 DNA: TGTGCCTCCGTAGGGAGGGACACCATATATTTT.

This clonotype was detected ten times or more. The chain joins TRBV5-1 to TRBJ2-3; unclear D gene. CDR3 length: 15 amino acids. The germline gives CDR1 SGHRS, CDR2 YFSETQ. Trimming took 1 base from V and 3 from J, leaving 12 bases between them. The CDR3: CASSLSRRGTDTQYF. Written as DNA, the CDR3 is TGCGCCAGCAGCTTGTCCCGGAGAGGAACAGATACGCAGTATTTT.

This clonotype occurred a few times. V and J are TRBV5-6 and TRBJ2-7; possible D gene TRBD1, 6 bases. Trimming took 7 bases from V and 3 from J, leaving 8 bases between them. The CDR3 spans 11 residues. Germline assignment: CDR1 SGHDT and CDR2 YYEEEE. The CDR3 DNA reads as TGTGCCAGCGAGGGGGACTACGAGCAGTACTTC. Its translation is CASEGDYEQYF. The full variable domain, with the rest looked up from reference TRBV5-6 and TRBJ2-7, is DAGVTQSPTHLIKTRGQQVTLRCSPKSGHDTVSWYQQALGQGPQFIFQYYEEEERQRGNFPDRFSGHQFPNYSSELNVNALLLGDSALYLCASEGDYEQYFGPGTRLTVT.

This clonotype was observed a few times. The chain recombines TRBV5-1 with TRBJ2-2; D is ambiguous. From germline, CDR1 is SGHRS and CDR2 YFSETQ. The CDR3 runs to 14 residues. The V gene lost 4 bases and the J gene lost 3 bases, with 10 bases spanning the gap. The CDR3 loop is CASSNQGYTGELFF. The CDR3 nucleotides are TGCGCCAGCAGCAACCAAGGGTACACCGGGGAGCTGTTTTTT.

There are many counts of this clonotype. This chain joins TRBV20-1 and TRBJ2-3, with D possibly being TRBD2 (7 bases). The V gene lost 5 bases and the J gene lost 5 bases, with 14 bases spanning the gap. The CDR3 is 13 amino acids. Germline CDR1 DFQATT, CDR2 SNEGSKA (reference sequence). CDR3 DNA sequence: TGCAGTGCTCGGGGGGCAGCTCTAGATACGCAGTATTTT. Translated: CSARGAALDTQYF.

This clonotype was counted at least ten times. This sequence joins TRBV20-1 and TRBJ2-7; D is possibly TRBD2 (5 bases). Per germline, CDR1 DFQATT and CDR2 SNEGSKA (reference sequence). Trimming stripped 2 bases from V and 2 bases from J, with 13 bases between. This CDR3 is built from 14 residues. The CDR3 DNA follows: TGCAGTGCTAGATCCAGCGGAGCTACCTACGAGCAGTACTTC. Amino acids: CSARSSGATYEQYF.

There are many counts of this clonotype. The V and J genes are TRBV7-2 and TRBJ2-5; D not resolved. V was shortened by 4 bases and J by 5 bases, with 5 bases between the two germline ends. This CDR3 is built from 11 residues. Germline lookup yields CDR1 SGHTA and CDR2 FQGNSA. The DNA of the CDR3 is TGTGCCAGCAGCTCCGAGGAGACCCAGTACTTC. Protein: CASSSEETQYF. The complete variable domain, with remaining parts taken from reference TRBV7-2 and TRBJ2-5, reads GAGVSQSPSNKVTEKGKDVELRCDPISGHTALYWYRQSLGQGLEFLIYFQGNSAPDKSGLPSDRFSAERTGGSVSTLTIQRTQQEDSAVYLCASSSEETQYFGPGTRLLVL.

This clonotype was seen many times. The V gene is TRBV7-3, the J gene TRBJ1-6; D remains ambiguous. The CDR3 covers 13 residues. V dropped 5 bases and J dropped 8 bases, with 10 bases sitting between them. The germline gives CDR1 SGHTA, CDR2 FQGTGA. CDR3 coding DNA: TGTGCCAGCAGCGATACCCGGGATTCACCCCTCCACTTT. Its protein product is CASSDTRDSPLHF.

The V gene is TRBV10-3, the J gene TRBJ2-7; D is tentatively TRBD1 or TRBD2 (5 bases each). In germline, CDR1 is ENHRY, CDR2 SYGVKD. There are 14 residues in the CDR3. The germline V and J ends were trimmed by 0 bases and 2 bases, with 8 bases remaining between them. This CDR3 reads CAISESPGPYEQYF. The CDR3 DNA sequence: TGTGCCATCAGTGAGTCCCCGGGGCCCTACGAGCAGTACTTC.

This clonotype appeared a few times. The CDR3 nucleotides are TGCAGTGCTAGCCCCAGGACAGGGTGGGGCGAAAAACTGTTTTTT. Encoded protein: CSASPRTGWGEKLFF. J is TRBJ1-4 and V is TRBV20-1; 8 nucleotides line up with TRBD1. From germline, CDR1 is DFQATT and CDR2 SNEGSKA (reference sequence). With 3 bases clipped from V and 8 bases from J, the junction kept 11 bases outside the gene matches. The CDR3 spans 15 residues.